The next 9 T cell receptor beta chains were all read from a single sample in a study of blood T cell repertoires in COVID-19. Libraries were prepared by immunoSEQ multiplex PCR; TCRdb keeps only in-frame clonotypes and omits some of them. This table has some 400,000 clones, 80% to 90% appearing once. Material for sequencing was PBMCs or T cells enriched from blood (not recorded which). All receptors derive from a man under 40 who had recovered from COVID-19.

CDR3 residues: CASRQDTTNSPLHF. As DNA, the CDR3 is TGTGCCAGCAGACAGGACACTACCAATTCACCCCTCCACTTT. The gene calls are TRBV7-3 and TRBJ1-6; TRBD1 might be the D (5 bases). Germline loops: CDR1 SGHTA, CDR2 FQGTGA. This CDR3 spans 14 amino acids. With 6 bases removed from V and 7 bases from J, the gap between germline ends came to 13 bases.

The genes are TRBV7-9 and TRBJ2-3; 13 positions match TRBD2. This CDR3 region has 19 residues. The J segment lost 3 bases and the V segment lost 2 bases, leaving 11 bases of the junction unmatched. From germline, CDR1 is SEHNR and CDR2 FQNEAQ (reference sequence). In DNA, the CDR3 is TGTGCCAGCAGCTTAAAGCCAGGACTAGCGGGAGCCGTAACAGATACGCAGTATTTT. Amino acid sequence: CASSLKPGLAGAVTDTQYF. Together with reference TRBV7-9 and TRBJ2-3, the CDR3 gives the full variable domain: DTGVSQNPRHKITKRGQNVTFRCDPISEHNRLYWYRQTLGQGPEFLTYFQNEAQLEKSRLLSDRFSAERPKGSFSTLEIQRTEQGDSAMYLCASSLKPGLAGAVTDTQYFGPGTRLTVL.

The chain has TRBV6-5 and TRBJ1-5, with D maybe TRBD1 (6 bases). V was pared by 7 bases and J by 4 bases, with 14 bases between. Germline V lookup: CDR1 MNHEY, CDR2 SVGAGI. The length of the CDR3 is 14 residues. The CDR3 DNA follows: TGTGCCAGCACCTACCAGGGGCGGAATCAGCCCCAGCATTTT. This sequence encodes CASTYQGRNQPQHF.

The rearrangement links TRBV19 to TRBJ1-6, with 7 bases lining up with TRBD1. Germline V gene lookup returns CDR1 LNHDA and CDR2 SQIVND (reference sequence). This CDR3 is 17 amino acids long. V was clipped by 3 bases and J by 7 bases; unmatched bases: 12. The CDR3 sequence: CASSISVWGRGNSPLHF. DNA of the CDR3: TGTGCCAGTAGTATTTCTGTCTGGGGCAGGGGGAATTCACCCCTCCACTTT.

This clone was detected once. The V call is TRBV5-1, the J call TRBJ1-2, with D perhaps TRBD1 (6 bases). Germline CDR1 SGHRS, CDR2 YFSETQ. Trimming shortened V by 0 bases and J by 4 bases, and 7 bases separated the two germline ends. The CDR3 has 13 residues. CDR3 nucleotides: TGCGCCAGCAGCTTGGCAGGGGTCTATGGCTACACCTTC. Residues: CASSLAGVYGYTF. The complete variable domain, with remaining parts taken from reference TRBV5-1 and TRBJ1-2, reads KAGVTQTPRYLIKTRGQQVTLSCSPISGHRSVSWYQQTPGQGLQFLFEYFSETQRNKGNFPGRFSGRQFSNSRSEMNVSTLELGDSALYLCASSLAGVYGYTFGSGTRLTVV.

This clone has a count of ten or more. The genes are TRBV3-1 (or the pseudogene TRBV3-2) and TRBJ2-7, with TRBD1 matching over 11 bases. CDR3 length: 15 amino acids. With V trimmed by 0 bases and J by 4 bases, 2 bases remained unmatched. Germline-derived CDR1 and CDR2 are LGHDT and YNNKEL (reference sequence). The CDR3 sequence: CASSQEGTGGYEQYF. CDR3 DNA: TGTGCCAGCAGCCAAGAAGGGACAGGGGGGTACGAGCAGTACTTC.

This clone was detected only once. The rearrangement links TRBV3-1 (or the pseudogene TRBV3-2) to TRBJ2-6, with a tentative D call TRBD2 (6 bases). The germline V gene encodes CDR1 LGHDT and CDR2 YNNKEL (reference sequence). This CDR3 spans 18 amino acids. Trimming removed 6 bases at V and 2 bases at J, with 20 bases between. The CDR3: CASSITSSLGTGANVLTF. The DNA for the CDR3 is TGTGCCAGCAGTATCACTAGCAGCCTTGGGACTGGGGCCAACGTCCTGACTTTC.

The rearrangement links TRBV4-1 to TRBJ1-2, with TRBD1 matching 8 bases. The germline V gene has CDR1 MGHRA and CDR2 YSYEKL. The V segment lost 3 bases and the J segment 8 bases; nucleotides outside the gene matches: 11. The CDR3 length is 15 residues. The CDR3 DNA reads as TGCGCCAGCAGCCAGCTTACTCAGGGGGCGGAGGGCTACACCTTC. It is translated as CASSQLTQGAEGYTF.

The V and J genes are TRBV10-2 and TRBJ2-7; tentative D call: TRBD2 (6 bases). The ends were cut back, 0 bases at V and 3 bases at J, with 9 bases in the middle. CDR1 WSHSY and CDR2 SAAADI come from the germline V gene. The CDR3 spans 14 residues. Here the CDR3 reads CASSESRENYEQYF. The CDR3 region has the DNA TGCGCCAGCAGTGAGTCCCGGGAGAACTACGAGCAGTACTTC.